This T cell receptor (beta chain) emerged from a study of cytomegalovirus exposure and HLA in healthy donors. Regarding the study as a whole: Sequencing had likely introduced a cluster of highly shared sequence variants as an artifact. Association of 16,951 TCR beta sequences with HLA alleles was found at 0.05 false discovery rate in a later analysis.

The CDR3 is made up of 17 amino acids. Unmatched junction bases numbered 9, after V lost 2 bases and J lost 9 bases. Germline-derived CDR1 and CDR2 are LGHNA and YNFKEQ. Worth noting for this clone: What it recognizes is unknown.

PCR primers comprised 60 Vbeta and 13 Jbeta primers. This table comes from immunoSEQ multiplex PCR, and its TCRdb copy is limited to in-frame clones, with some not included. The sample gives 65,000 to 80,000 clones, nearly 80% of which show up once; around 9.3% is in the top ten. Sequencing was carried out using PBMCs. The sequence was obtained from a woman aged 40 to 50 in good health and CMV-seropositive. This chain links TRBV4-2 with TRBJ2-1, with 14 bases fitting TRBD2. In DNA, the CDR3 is TGTGCCAGCAGCCAACCCTCACGACTAGCGGGGGGGGCTGAGCAGTTCTTC. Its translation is CASSQPSRLAGGAEQFF.